This TCR beta chain comes out of a study of shared clonotypes between healthy human individuals. Sequenced by immunoSEQ multiplex PCR; TCRdb stores in-frame clones only, minus some. The profile shows 180,000 or so clones, about 93% of them singletons. Worth noting for this clone: Its cognate antigen is unknown.

The CDR3 length is 12 residues. In germline, CDR1 is KGHSH, CDR2 LQKENI. V was shortened by 6 bases and J by 12 bases, with 15 bases between the two germline ends. Study findings and constraints: Sample collection involved blood only; tissue repertoires are likely different. Genetic and exposure-history diversity was limited by the small donor number. Estimated richness values were generally larger in naive subsets than in memory subsets.

The V and J genes are TRBV18 and TRBJ2-1; weak D call: TRBD1 (5 bases). Sequenced material: naive CD4+ T cells sorted from blood. Regarding subset: CD45RA+ positively selected. The TCR was taken from a woman in her twenties or thirties in good health. The CDR3 nucleotides are TGTGCCAGCTCGATCCAGGGATTAGGGCAGTTCTTC. Its translation: CASSIQGLGQFF.